This is a list of T cell receptor beta chains from one sample in a study of shared clonotypes between healthy human individuals. The table came from immunoSEQ multiplex PCR; TCRdb's copy has only in-frame clones and leaves some out. The sample includes some 2 million clones, about 95% seen only once; the top ten take 1.1%. Material: naive CD8+ T cells sorted from blood. The receptors were sampled from a man aged 18 to 29 in good health. CDR3s include the opening cysteine and the closing phenylalanine or tryptophan. D genes are given only for firm matches. A row's size may be missing; if present it is once, few, many or a size class.

.	TRBJ2-7	TRBV10-2	TRBD1	CASSVGQGYEQYF	TGCGCCAGCAGTGTAGGACAGGGCTACGAGCAGTACTTC
.	TRBJ2-1	TRBV4-1	.	CASSQDLRGEQFF	TGCGCCAGCAGCCAAGATTTGAGGGGTGAGCAGTTCTTC
.	TRBJ2-1	TRBV27	.	CASSPIGPQPYNEQFF	TGTGCCAGCAGTCCGATAGGTCCGCAACCCTACAATGAGCAGTTCTTC
few	TRBJ2-7	TRBV5-6	TRBD2	CASSLELAGAYEQYF	TGTGCCAGCAGCTTGGAACTAGCGGGGGCCTACGAGCAGTACTTC
.	TRBJ2-5	TRBV10-3	.	CAISEGQGEGLQETQYF	TGTGCCATCAGTGAAGGGCAGGGAGAGGGCCTCCAAGAGACCCAGTACTTC
.	TRBJ2-2	TRBV7-2	.	CASSSAGTGELFF	TGTGCCAGCAGCTCCGCGGGGACCGGGGAGCTGTTTTTT
.	TRBJ2-7	TRBV4-1	.	CASGHESDEQYF	TGCGCCAGCGGCCACGAATCGGACGAGCAGTACTTC
.	TRBJ2-3	TRBV5-4	TRBD2	CASSPLAGGSTDTQYF	TGTGCCAGCAGCCCGCTTGCGGGGGGGTCGACAGATACGCAGTATTTT
.	TRBJ1-3	TRBV29-1	.	CSVVDWTDGNTIYF	TGCAGCGTTGTGGATTGGACAGACGGAAACACCATATATTTT
.	TRBJ2-1	TRBV7-9	TRBD2	CASSPRILAGDYNEQFF	TGTGCCAGCAGCCCACGAATTTTAGCGGGGGACTACAATGAGCAGTTCTTC
.	TRBJ2-3	TRBV2	.	CASRGYPGVNTQYF	TGTGCCAGCAGGGGCTATCCGGGGGTAAATACGCAGTATTTT
once	TRBJ2-5	TRBV4-3	TRBD2	CASSQDHLRGGETQYF	TGCGCCAGCAGCCAAGATCACCTCCGGGGGGGAGAGACCCAGTACTTC
.	TRBJ2-3	TRBV5-4	.	CASSLDRVGVIAQGTDTQYF	TGTGCCAGCAGCTTGGACAGGGTAGGGGTAATAGCCCAGGGCACAGATACGCAGTATTTT
.	TRBJ1-5	TRBV6-5	.	CASSSGGPLHQPQHF	TGTGCCAGCAGTTCTGGTGGTCCCCTTCATCAGCCCCAGCATTTT
.	TRBJ2-1	TRBV7-9	.	CASSLSRSVPYNEQFF	TGTGCCAGCAGCTTATCCCGGTCAGTACCCTACAATGAGCAGTTCTTC
.	TRBJ1-2	TRBV18	.	CASSPGVTDSYYGYTF	TGTGCCAGCTCACCGGGGGTCACGGACAGTTACTATGGCTACACCTTC
.	TRBJ2-3	TRBV28	.	CASSLRDRPDTQYF	TGTGCCAGCAGTTTAAGAGACCGCCCAGATACGCAGTATTTT
.	TRBJ2-1	TRBV6-6	.	CASSSPDGALHFF	TGTGCCAGCAGTTCGCCCGACGGAGCCTTACACTTCTTC
.	TRBJ1-1	TRBV7-6	TRBD1	CASSTRTGMNTEAFF	TGTGCCAGCAGCACAAGGACAGGGATGAACACTGAAGCTTTCTTT
.	TRBJ2-1	TRBV5-6	.	CASTWGLPNEQFF	TGTGCCAGCACCTGGGGACTGCCCAATGAGCAGTTCTTC
.	TRBJ1-4	TRBV7-2	.	CASSLFGTGVPEKLFF	TGTGCCAGCAGCTTATTTGGTACAGGCGTTCCTGAAAAACTGTTTTTT
.	TRBJ2-7	TRBV30	.	CATGGGYEQYF	TGTGCCACTGGAGGGGGGTACGAGCAGTACTTC
.	TRBJ1-4	TRBV19	.	CASSGNPATNEKLFF	TGTGCCAGCTCCGGGAACCCTGCAACTAATGAAAAACTGTTTTTT
once	TRBJ2-7	TRBV2	.	CASSDGTSYEQYF	TGTGCCAGCAGTGATGGGACTTCCTACGAGCAGTACTTC
.	TRBJ1-6	TRBV30	TRBD1	CAWSMDRNSPLHF	TGTGCCTGGAGTATGGACAGGAATTCACCCCTCCACTTT
.	TRBJ2-1	TRBV4-1	.	CASSHAGGGDNEQFF	TGCGCCAGCAGCCATGCTGGCGGGGGCGACAATGAGCAGTTCTTC
.	TRBJ1-4	TRBV28	.	CASSFGGKLFF	TGTGCCAGCAGTTTTGGAGGCAAACTGTTTTTT
.	TRBJ2-1	TRBV29-1	TRBD2	CSVSPTVAGGPNEQFF	TGCAGCGTTTCCCCCACCGTCGCGGGAGGGCCGAATGAGCAGTTCTTC
.	TRBJ2-4	TRBV5-1	TRBD2	CASSLASGSLLAKNIQYF	TGCGCCAGCAGCTTGGCTAGCGGGTCCTTACTAGCCAAAAACATTCAGTACTTC
.	TRBJ2-7	TRBV5-6	TRBD1	CASSSWTGTYEQYF	TGTGCCAGCAGCTCCTGGACAGGGACCTACGAGCAGTACTTC
.	TRBJ1-2	TRBV7-2	.	CASSPPSTPYGYTF	TGTGCCAGCAGCCCTCCTTCTACCCCCTATGGCTACACCTTC